This T cell receptor (beta chain) was captured in a study of T cell therapy after organ transplantation. As for the study in general: Patients received a median of 1.92 x 10^8 CMV-specific T cells over 2 to 6 infusions. Study results and caveats: CD8 clonality fold change after therapy inversely tracked pretherapy clonality.

Concerning this clone: Its antigen is as yet unknown.

Noted time point: 4-8 weeks after completion of therapy. Patients were solid-organ transplant recipients with drug-resistant or recurrent cytomegalovirus. Looked up from germline, CDR1 is SGHAT and CDR2 is FQNNGV. The CDR3 has 15 amino acids. J gave up 9 bases and V 1 base, and 8 bases lay outside the gene matches. Measured with immunoSEQ multiplex PCR; TCRdb has only the in-frame clones, and not every one. Of about 18,000 clones listed, 65% to 85% are singletons. This clonotype was sampled from a human patient who had received a solid organ transplant and had CMV disease. Some T cells may originate from the graft donor. The sequences come from CD8+ T cells from blood, collected after autologous CMV-specific T cell therapy. The chain combines TRBV11-2 with TRBJ2-1, with 8 nucleotides matching TRBD1. For the CDR3, the DNA is TGTGCCAGCAGCTTAGTTGCCGGACAGGGCACTGAGCAGTTCTTC. It is translated as CASSLVAGQGTEQFF.